This TCR beta chain was identified in a study of T cells in Graves' hyperthyroidism and ophthalmopathy. Study-wide background: Blood was drawn when the patient was first diagnosed and still untreated.

This clonotype was seen repeatedly, ten times or more. Diagnoses were established using clinical symptoms, serum thyroxine and TRAb, thyroid ultrasound and orbital computed tomography. This CDR3 is 13 amino acids long. The germline CDR1 and CDR2 sequences are DFQATT and SNEGSKA (reference sequence). V lost 0 bases to trimming and J lost 5 bases, with 9 bases between them. Amplified TCR beta CDR3 regions came from RNA transcripts. An initial round of RT-PCR targeting the TCR CDR3 relied on the HTBI primer set. TCRdb analysed the multiplex PCR reads with MiXCR anew, one entry per CDR3 protein. The sample gives around 690,000 distinct CDR3 sequences, less than 25% of which show up once; under 35% is in the top ten.

This chain joins TRBV20-1 and TRBJ2-3; D may be TRBD2 (5 bases). The sequence was obtained from a man aged 30 to 45 with Graves' ophthalmopathy. The source material was blood. CDR3 coding DNA: TGCAGTGCTAGAGATAGAGGGTTAGATACGCAGTATTTT. Its translation: CSARDRGLDTQYF.